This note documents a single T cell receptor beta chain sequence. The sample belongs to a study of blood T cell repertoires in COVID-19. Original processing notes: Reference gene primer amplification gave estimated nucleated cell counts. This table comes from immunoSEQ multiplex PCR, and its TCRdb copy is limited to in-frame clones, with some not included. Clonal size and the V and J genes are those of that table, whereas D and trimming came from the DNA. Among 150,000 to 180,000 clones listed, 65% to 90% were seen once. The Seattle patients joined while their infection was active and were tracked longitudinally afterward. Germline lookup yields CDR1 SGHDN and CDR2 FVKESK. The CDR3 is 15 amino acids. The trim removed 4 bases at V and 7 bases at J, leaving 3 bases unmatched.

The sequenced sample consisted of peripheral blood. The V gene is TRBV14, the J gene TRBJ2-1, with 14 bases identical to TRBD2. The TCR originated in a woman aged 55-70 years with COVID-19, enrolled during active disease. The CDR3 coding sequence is TGTGCCAGCAGCCGACTAGCGGGAGGGTGGAATGAGCAGTTCTTC. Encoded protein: CASSRLAGGWNEQFF.